This T cell receptor beta chain derives from a study of blood T cell repertoires in COVID-19. CDR1 and CDR2 from the germline V gene are SNHLY and FYNNEI. V gave up 4 bases and J gave up 3 bases, with 13 bases separating them. The CDR3 covers 15 residues. Only in-frame clones appear in the TCRdb table, and some are missing; sequencing was by immunoSEQ multiplex PCR. The table lists roughly 100,000 clones, less than 90% of them singletons, with more than 4% in the top ten. This chain links TRBV2 with TRBJ1-5; D is possibly TRBD1 (6 bases). Sample: peripheral blood. The TCR originated in a man aged 50-59 years with acute or convalescent COVID-19. CDR3 bases: TGTGCCAGCAGTGTTAGCCAGGGGCCCAATCAGCCCCAGCATTTT. It codes for CASSVSQGPNQPQHF.